The 24 T cell receptor beta chains presented below share a single source sample, sequenced in a study of T-cell memory formation after mild COVID-19. TCRdb ran MiXCR on the 5' RACE reads and lists one entry per CDR3 protein. This table has more than 300,000 distinct CDR3 sequences, 13% to 15% appearing once. The specimen sequenced was PBMCs or a T cell subset sorted from them (not recorded which). Receptor source: a man younger than 35 who had mild COVID-19 (a few samples of this study predate the infection). Cell type and time point are not known.

This clonotype came up a few times. The chain combines TRBV20-1 with TRBJ1-4; D not resolved. V gave up 2 bases and J gave up 0 bases, with 10 bases separating them. This CDR3 has 15 amino acids. The germline gives CDR1 DFQATT, CDR2 SNEGSKA (reference sequence). CDR3 nucleotides: TGCAGTGCTAGACCCGTGGAGGCAACTAATGAAAAACTGTTTTTT. Protein: CSARPVEATNEKLFF.

The genes are TRBV21-1 and TRBJ1-6; TRBD1, the table's D call, was not compared with the DNA. TRBV21-1 is described as a pseudogene. CDR3 length equals 16 residues. For the CDR3, the DNA is TGTGCCAGCAGCAAAGTTCGTGCCGGGGGTAATTCACCCCTCCACTTT. Translated: CASSKVRAGGNSPLHF.

Written as DNA, the CDR3 is TGTGCCTGGAGTGTACCGGGGCTCCCCTACGAGCAGTACTTC. Its protein product is CAWSVPGLPYEQYF. The genes are TRBV30 and TRBJ2-7; possibly TRBD1 or TRBD2 for D (5 bases each). Germline V gene data show CDR1 as GTSNPN and CDR2 as SVGIG (reference sequence). This CDR3 comprises 14 residues. Trimming took 0 bases from V and 2 from J, leaving 11 bases between them.

This clonotype turned up a few times. The genes are TRBV7-9 and TRBJ1-1; 10 nucleotides match TRBD1. Germline CDR1 and CDR2: SEHNR and FQNEAQ (reference sequence). The CDR3 is 15 residues long. V shed 5 bases and J 5 bases; nucleotides not matched to a gene: 8. The CDR3 loop reads CASSNRQGANTEAFF. CDR3 DNA: TGTGCCAGCAGCAATCGACAGGGGGCGAATACTGAAGCTTTCTTT.

Many counts were recorded for this clonotype. V usage is TRBV7-2 and J usage is TRBJ1-2; D gene unclear. The length of the CDR3 is 14 residues. V lost 1 base to trimming and J lost 5 bases, with 11 bases between them. CDR1 and CDR2 from the germline V gene are SGHTA and FQGNSA. The CDR3 DNA follows: TGTGCCAGCAGCTTAGAAGACGTGATGTATGGCTACACCTTC. Translating it yields CASSLEDVMYGYTF.

The chain couples TRBV4-3 to TRBJ1-6; D not certain. The V end was cut by 0 bases, the J end by 6 bases, with 15 bases between. CDR1 is LGHNA, CDR2 YSLEER, per germline. The CDR3 has 17 residues. CDR3 residues: CASSQDLWGSSNSPLHF. The DNA for the CDR3 is TGCGCCAGCAGCCAAGATCTATGGGGAAGTAGTAATTCACCCCTCCACTTT.

This chain uses TRBV7-9 with TRBJ1-4; tentatively, D is TRBD1 (6 bases). This CDR3 spans 14 amino acids. The V end was cut by 4 bases, the J end by 8 bases, with 14 bases between. The germline CDR1 and CDR2 sequences are SEHNR and FQNEAQ (reference sequence). Here the CDR3 reads CASSSGQGLEKLFF. The CDR3 coding sequence is TGTGCCAGCAGCTCGGGTCAGGGGCTAGAAAAACTGTTTTTT.

The chain uses TRBV7-2 and TRBJ1-3; D is perhaps TRBD1 (5 bases). The CDR3 runs 16 residues. Trimming removed 5 bases at V and 0 bases at J, with 14 bases between. The germline V gene has CDR1 SGHTA and CDR2 FQGNSA. The CDR3: CASSRDHLFSGNTIYF. CDR3 nucleotides: TGTGCCAGCAGCCGGGACCACCTGTTCTCTGGAAACACCATATATTTT.

This clonotype came up many times. DNA of the CDR3: TGTGCCAGTAGTATTTACGGGGGATCCTACAATGAGCAGTTCTTC. This sequence encodes CASSIYGGSYNEQFF. The rearrangement joins TRBV19 to TRBJ2-1, with a tentative D call TRBD2 (6 bases). Per germline, CDR1 LNHDA and CDR2 SQIVND (reference sequence). This CDR3 spans 15 amino acids. Trimming cost V 3 bases and J 1 base, with 10 bases left between them.

V gene TRBV3-1 combines with J gene TRBJ2-5; 12 nucleotides match TRBD2. CDR3 length equals 14 residues. With V trimmed by 2 bases and J by 8 bases, 3 bases remained unmatched. Germline CDR1 LGHDT, CDR2 YNNKEL (reference sequence). The CDR3 coding sequence is TGTGCCAGCAGCCAACCGGGACTAGCGGGTACCCAGTACTTC. This sequence encodes CASSQPGLAGTQYF.

This rearrangement joins TRBV20-1 to TRBJ2-5; 9 positions match TRBD1. Germline loops: CDR1 DFQATT, CDR2 SNEGSKA (reference sequence). This CDR3 spans 14 amino acids. V shed 5 bases, J shed 4 bases, and the junction held 8 bases outside the gene matches. In DNA, the CDR3 is TGCAGTGCTTTGACAGGGGGAACCCGAGAGACCCAGTACTTC. Amino acids: CSALTGGTRETQYF.

The V gene is TRBV7-9, the J gene TRBJ1-3; tentative D call: TRBD1 (6 bases). The V end was cut by 11 bases, the J end by 0 bases, with 14 bases between. CDR3 length equals 14 residues. Germline lookup yields CDR1 SEHNR and CDR2 FQNEAQ (reference sequence). CDR3 sequence: CAESWTASGNTIYF. In DNA form, the CDR3 reads TGTGCCGAGTCCTGGACAGCCTCTGGAAACACCATATATTTT. The whole variable domain, remainder taken from reference TRBV7-9 and TRBJ1-3, is DTGVSQNPRHKITKRGQNVTFRCDPISEHNRLYWYRQTLGQGPEFLTYFQNEAQLEKSRLLSDRFSAERPKGSFSTLEIQRTEQGDSAMYLCAESWTASGNTIYFGEGSWLTVV.

The table lists this clonotype with many counts. J is TRBJ1-2 and V is TRBV15; 9 bases are a match to TRBD1. The CDR3 loop spans 17 amino acids. Germline values: CDR1 LNHNV, CDR2 YYDKDF (reference sequence). The J segment lost 1 base and the V segment lost 0 bases, leaving 6 bases of the junction unmatched. The CDR3 coding sequence is TGTGCCACCAGCAGAGATCTGGGACAGGGACTTAACTATGGCTACACCTTC. Translating it yields CATSRDLGQGLNYGYTF.

This clonotype was recorded a few times. The chain links TRBV5-8 to TRBJ2-5; 9 nucleotides line up with TRBD1. V trimming: 2 bases; J trimming: 4 bases; junction bases outside the gene matches: 15. CDR1 and CDR2 from the germline V gene are SGHTS and YDEGEE. The CDR3 has 18 residues. CDR3: CASSFRTGARSSRETQYF. The CDR3 DNA is TGTGCCAGCAGCTTTAGGACAGGGGCACGTTCTAGCAGAGAGACCCAGTACTTC.

This clonotype appeared once. The chain couples TRBV19 to TRBJ1-5; 7 bases align to TRBD1. Germline CDR1 LNHDA, CDR2 SQIVND (reference sequence). V trimming: 9 bases; J trimming: 4 bases; junction bases outside the gene matches: 12. There are 15 residues in the CDR3. For the CDR3, the DNA is TGTGCCAGCTCAGAGCTACAGGGGCGGAATCAGCCCCAGCATTTT. It codes for CASSELQGRNQPQHF.

V is TRBV27 and J is TRBJ2-3; no firm D call. The CDR3 consists of 12 residues. Trimming took off 8 bases at V and 4 bases at J, with 10 bases between the two ends. Germline V gene data show CDR1 as MNHEY and CDR2 as SMNVEV (reference sequence). The CDR3 sequence: CASALLPDTQYF. The DNA for the CDR3 is TGTGCCAGCGCATTACTACCAGATACGCAGTATTTT.

This sequence joins TRBV6-5 and TRBJ2-1; no firm D call. Germline V gene sequence: CDR1 MNHEY, CDR2 SVGAGI. The CDR3 covers 15 residues. The V and J ends lost 3 bases and 6 bases respectively, with 15 bases between them. CDR3 sequence: CASSYSGRRTNEQFF. In DNA, the CDR3 is TGTGCCAGCAGTTATTCGGGCCGTCGGACCAATGAGCAGTTCTTC.

This chain joins TRBV5-6 and TRBJ1-1; 11 nucleotides line up with TRBD1. The V gene's germline CDR1 is SGHDT and CDR2 YYEEEE. J gave up 5 bases and V 4 bases, and 10 bases lay outside the gene matches. The CDR3 covers 16 residues. The CDR3 region is CASSLGQGAFGTEAFF. The CDR3 DNA follows: TGTGCCAGCAGCCTAGGACAGGGGGCTTTTGGGACTGAAGCTTTCTTT.

The CDR3 region has the DNA TGCAGCGCTTCTACCGGGGAGCTGTTTTTT. Its translation: CSASTGELFF. The chain recombines TRBV29-1 with TRBJ2-2; D is uncertain. This CDR3 region has 10 residues. Germline assignment: CDR1 SQVTM and CDR2 ANQGSEA. V lost 7 bases and J lost 5, with 5 bases in between.

The chain joins TRBV9 to TRBJ2-3; TRBD2 aligns across 11 bases. Germline V gives CDR1 SGDLS, CDR2 YYNGEE. The V and J ends lost 0 bases and 5 bases, in that order; junction bases with no gene match: 8. The CDR3 is made up of 17 amino acids. CDR3: CASSVAGSGGVGDTQYF. The CDR3 DNA follows: TGTGCCAGCAGCGTAGCCGGTAGCGGGGGGGTAGGAGATACGCAGTATTTT.

The chain recombines TRBV11-2 with TRBJ2-5, with a tentative D call TRBD2 (6 bases). V lost 2 bases and J lost 4, with 14 bases in between. The germline gives CDR1 SGHAT, CDR2 FQNNGV. This CDR3 has 15 amino acids. CDR3 sequence: CASSLNPAGGETQYF. As DNA, the CDR3 is TGTGCCAGCAGCTTAAACCCCGCCGGGGGAGAGACCCAGTACTTC.

This rearrangement joins TRBV9 to TRBJ2-5, with D possibly matching TRBD2 (5 bases). Trimming shortened V by 1 base and J by 0 bases, and 7 bases separated the two germline ends. The CDR3 runs to 14 residues. Germline V lookup: CDR1 SGDLS, CDR2 YYNGEE. The CDR3 nucleotides read TGTGCCAGCAGCGTACGAGCGGACCAAGAGACCCAGTACTTC. It yields the protein CASSVRADQETQYF.

V usage is TRBV29-1 and J usage is TRBJ2-1, with 7 bases aligning to TRBD1. The V gene's germline CDR1 is SQVTM and CDR2 ANQGSEA. The length of the CDR3 is 11 residues. The ends lost 5 bases at V and 8 bases at J; junction bases unmatched: 3. The CDR3 here is CSVRTGDEQFF. The CDR3 DNA reads TGCAGCGTTCGTACAGGGGATGAGCAGTTCTTC.

This clonotype was seen at least ten times. The chain carries TRBV7-2 and TRBJ1-1, with TRBD1 as a possible D gene (6 bases). Germline values: CDR1 SGHTA, CDR2 FQGNSA. V was clipped by 3 bases and J by 10 bases, with 15 bases between them. This CDR3 comprises 13 residues. The CDR3 region has the DNA TGTGCCAGCAGCTTGAGGGGGGCGCAGGTAGCTTTCTTT. Protein product: CASSLRGAQVAFF.